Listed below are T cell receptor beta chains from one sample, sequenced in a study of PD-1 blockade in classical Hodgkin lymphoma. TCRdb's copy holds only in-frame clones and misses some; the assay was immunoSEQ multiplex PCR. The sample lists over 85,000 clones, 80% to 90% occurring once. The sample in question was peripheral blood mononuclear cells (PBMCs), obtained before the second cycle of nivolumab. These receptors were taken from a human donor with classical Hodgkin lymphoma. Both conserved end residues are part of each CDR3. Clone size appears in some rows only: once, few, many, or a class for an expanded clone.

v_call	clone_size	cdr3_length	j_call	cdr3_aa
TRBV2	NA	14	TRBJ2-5	CASSERAGTETQYF
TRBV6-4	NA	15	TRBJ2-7	CAVPPFRPSNYEQYF
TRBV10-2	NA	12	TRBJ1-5	CASSAWDQPQHF
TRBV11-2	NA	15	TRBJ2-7	CASSLRDTGPHEQYF
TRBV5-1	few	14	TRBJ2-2	CASSLAAGGGELFF
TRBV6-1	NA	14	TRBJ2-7	CASSEGPSLYEQYF
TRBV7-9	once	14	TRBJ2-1	CASSPSPLVNEQFF
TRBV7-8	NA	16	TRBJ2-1	CASSLYAGGPLYEQFF
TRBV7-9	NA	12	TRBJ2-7	CASSSQAWEQYF
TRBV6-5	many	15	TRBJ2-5	CASSYYRRGQETQYF
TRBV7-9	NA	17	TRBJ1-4	CASSLSGAGGAGEKLFF
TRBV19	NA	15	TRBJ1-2	CASSSPGRVDYGYTF
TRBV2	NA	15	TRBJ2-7	CASTRVGTGNYEQYF
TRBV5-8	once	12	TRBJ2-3	CASSFSTDTQYF
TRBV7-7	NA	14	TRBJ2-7	CASSLGQGNYEQYF
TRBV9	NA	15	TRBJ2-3	CASSVRDYRTDTQYF